This T cell receptor (beta chain) stems from a study of blood T cell repertoires in COVID-19. Study summary: Sources were T cells, B-cell-depleted T cells, or PBMCs; the material itself was cDNA or gDNA.

Trimming took off 4 bases at V and 0 bases at J, with 6 bases between the two ends. The CDR3 is made up of 13 amino acids. Of note for this clone: Other nucleotide sequences from this sample produce the same CDR3.

Authors' data handling: Reference gene primers were amplified, and this amplification served to estimate nucleated cell counts. Profiling relied on immunoSEQ multiplex PCR, and the TCRdb table lists in-frame clones only, not all of them. The DNA was the basis for D and trimming; V, J and clone size are from that table. The table has hundreds of thousands of clones, 79% seen once. This TCR came from a woman in her thirties or forties with active or convalescent COVID-19. The sequenced sample was peripheral blood. The rearrangement links TRBV12-3 or TRBV12-4 to TRBJ1-2, with D possibly matching TRBD1 (5 bases). The CDR3 bases are TGTGCCAGCAGTTCGACAGCTAACTATGGCTACACCTTC. Protein: CASSSTANYGYTF.